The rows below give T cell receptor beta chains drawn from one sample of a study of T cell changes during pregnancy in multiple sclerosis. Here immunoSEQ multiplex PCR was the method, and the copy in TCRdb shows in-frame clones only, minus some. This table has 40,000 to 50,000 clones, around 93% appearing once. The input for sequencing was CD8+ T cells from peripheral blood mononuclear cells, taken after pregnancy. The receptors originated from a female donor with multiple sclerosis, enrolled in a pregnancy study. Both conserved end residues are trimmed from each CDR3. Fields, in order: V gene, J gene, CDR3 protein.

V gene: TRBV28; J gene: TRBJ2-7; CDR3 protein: ASSSRQGGHEQY
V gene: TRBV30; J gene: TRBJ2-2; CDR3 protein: ASSREGQGTGELF
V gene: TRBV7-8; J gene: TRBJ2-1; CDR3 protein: ASSQRVGPRNEQF
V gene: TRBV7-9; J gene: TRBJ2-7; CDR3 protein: ASSPPADSYEQY
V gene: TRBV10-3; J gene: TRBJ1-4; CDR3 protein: AISGTGGQDEKLF
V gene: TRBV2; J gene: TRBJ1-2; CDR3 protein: ASSPPWGQSYGYT
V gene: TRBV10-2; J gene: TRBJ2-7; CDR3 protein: ASSRTSVSSYEQY
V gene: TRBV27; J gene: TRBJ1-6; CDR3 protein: ASSVQGTDSPLH
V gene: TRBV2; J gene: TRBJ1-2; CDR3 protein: ATDLGDGYT
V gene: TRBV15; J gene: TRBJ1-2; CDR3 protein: ATSRGVHGGGKDGYT
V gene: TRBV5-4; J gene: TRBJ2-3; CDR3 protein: ASTLAGGTTDTQY
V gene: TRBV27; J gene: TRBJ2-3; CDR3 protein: ASSPISLGAYTDTQY
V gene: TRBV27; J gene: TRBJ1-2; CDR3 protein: ASSTPGGDGYT
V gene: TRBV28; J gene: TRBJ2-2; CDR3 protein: ASSLPIGREGHPAGELF
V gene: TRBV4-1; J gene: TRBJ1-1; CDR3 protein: ASSPGAQLNTEAF
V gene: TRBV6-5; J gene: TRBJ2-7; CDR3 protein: ASSPEGSYEQY
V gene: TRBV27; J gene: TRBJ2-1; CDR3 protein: ASSWGVPNEQF
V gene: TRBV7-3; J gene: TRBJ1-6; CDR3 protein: ASSLYAQDSPLH
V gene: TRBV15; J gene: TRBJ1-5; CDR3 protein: ATGQVVVPQH
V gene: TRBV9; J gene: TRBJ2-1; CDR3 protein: ASDGGQGSYNEQF
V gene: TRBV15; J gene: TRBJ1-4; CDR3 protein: ATRLDRGNEKLF
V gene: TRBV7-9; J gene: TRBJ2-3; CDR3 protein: ASSLPGDTQY
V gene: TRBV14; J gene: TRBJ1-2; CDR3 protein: ASSQRAGGQGYT
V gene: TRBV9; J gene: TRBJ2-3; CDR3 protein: ASSVGGGPDTQY
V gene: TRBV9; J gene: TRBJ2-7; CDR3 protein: ASSVDRYLGGAGYEQY
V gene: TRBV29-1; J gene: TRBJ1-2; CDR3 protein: SVLIWTGVDYGYT
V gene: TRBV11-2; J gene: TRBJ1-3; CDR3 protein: ASTGQGVNTIY
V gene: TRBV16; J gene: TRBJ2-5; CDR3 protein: ASSRKTGGQETQY
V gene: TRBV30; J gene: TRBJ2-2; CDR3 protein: ALKKGQASGELF
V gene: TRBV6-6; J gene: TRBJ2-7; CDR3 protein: ASMATGAYEQY
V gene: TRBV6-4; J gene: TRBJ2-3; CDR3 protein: ASSEAGGPTDTQY
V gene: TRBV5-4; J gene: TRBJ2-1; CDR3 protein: ASSPGRAGGREQF
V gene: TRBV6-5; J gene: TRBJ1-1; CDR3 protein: ASKSGSITEAF
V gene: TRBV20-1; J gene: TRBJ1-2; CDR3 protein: SARGGDGYT
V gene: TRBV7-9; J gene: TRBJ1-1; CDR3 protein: ASSSQTGGVNTEAF
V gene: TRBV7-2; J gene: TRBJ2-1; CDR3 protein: ASSLGTGSSYNEQF
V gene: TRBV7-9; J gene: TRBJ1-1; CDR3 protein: ASSTTGAVDTEAF
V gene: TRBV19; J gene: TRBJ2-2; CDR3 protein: ASSIGVRGYGGELF
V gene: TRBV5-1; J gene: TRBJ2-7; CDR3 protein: ASSLVEGYEQY
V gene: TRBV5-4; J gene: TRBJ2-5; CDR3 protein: ASSSGLAGVETQY
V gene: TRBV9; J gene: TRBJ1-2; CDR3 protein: ASSPQGREAYGYT
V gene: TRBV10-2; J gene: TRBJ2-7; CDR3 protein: ARRGGGRGDLSYEQY